The clone carrying this T cell receptor (beta chain) was seen once. Its specificity is unknown. The CDR3 length is 17 residues. Germline V gene sequence: CDR1 SQVTM, CDR2 ANQGSEA. V shed 7 bases, J shed 2 bases, and the junction held 15 bases outside the gene matches. RNA transcripts gave rise to amplified TCR beta CDR3 regions. A set of HTBI primers served as the primers for a first-round RT-PCR of the TCR CDR3. TCRdb fed the multiplex PCR reads into MiXCR, producing one record per CDR3 protein. This repertoire shows hundreds of thousands of distinct CDR3 sequences, less than 20% found once; its top ten account for 35% to 45%. Orbital computed tomography, thyroid ultrasound, serum thyroxine and TRAb, and clinical symptoms together informed the diagnoses. This record belongs to a study of T cells in Graves' hyperthyroidism and ophthalmopathy. The wider study: Before any treatment, at initial diagnosis, peripheral blood was collected. Notes on the study in general: Researchers report that a 13 V-J model separated ophthalmopathy from stable hyperthyroidism. Most clonotypes expanded in thyroid above 0.001 were likewise present in blood.

The specimen sequenced was blood. This receptor was obtained from a man aged 45 to 65 with Graves' ophthalmopathy. V usage is TRBV29-1 and J usage is TRBJ2-2; 8 bases agree with TRBD1. In nucleotides, the CDR3 is TGCAGCGCTAATGGACAGGGCAAATTTTCTAACACCGGGGAGCTGTTTTTT. Protein product: CSANGQGKFSNTGELFF.